These 2 T cell receptor beta chains originate from one sample sequenced in a study of control samples from healthy donors and cancer patients. Sequencing used immunoSEQ multiplex PCR; TCRdb keeps in-frame clones, though not all of them. The table records about 410,000 clones, around nine tenths of them present only once. Sequenced material: PBMCs. The receptors were gathered from a middle-aged man with head and neck cancer.

V usage is TRBV20-1 and J usage is TRBJ1-2; no clear D gene. The CDR3 consists of 11 residues. With 6 bases removed from V and 7 bases from J, the gap between germline ends came to 12 bases. The germline V gene encodes CDR1 DFQATT and CDR2 SNEGSKA (reference sequence). The CDR3 loop is CSARAPSGYTF. DNA for the CDR3: TGCAGTGCCCGTGCGCCCTCTGGCTACACCTTC.

The sample holds a few counts of this clone. J is TRBJ2-2 and V is TRBV27; 9 nucleotides line up with TRBD1. V was clipped by 6 bases and J by 6 bases; unmatched bases: 8. Germline CDR1 and CDR2: MNHEY and SMNVEV (reference sequence). This CDR3 is 15 amino acids long. The CDR3 loop reads CASSRGQGFAGELFF. For the CDR3, the DNA is TGTGCCAGCAGCCGCGGACAGGGGTTTGCCGGGGAGCTGTTTTTT.